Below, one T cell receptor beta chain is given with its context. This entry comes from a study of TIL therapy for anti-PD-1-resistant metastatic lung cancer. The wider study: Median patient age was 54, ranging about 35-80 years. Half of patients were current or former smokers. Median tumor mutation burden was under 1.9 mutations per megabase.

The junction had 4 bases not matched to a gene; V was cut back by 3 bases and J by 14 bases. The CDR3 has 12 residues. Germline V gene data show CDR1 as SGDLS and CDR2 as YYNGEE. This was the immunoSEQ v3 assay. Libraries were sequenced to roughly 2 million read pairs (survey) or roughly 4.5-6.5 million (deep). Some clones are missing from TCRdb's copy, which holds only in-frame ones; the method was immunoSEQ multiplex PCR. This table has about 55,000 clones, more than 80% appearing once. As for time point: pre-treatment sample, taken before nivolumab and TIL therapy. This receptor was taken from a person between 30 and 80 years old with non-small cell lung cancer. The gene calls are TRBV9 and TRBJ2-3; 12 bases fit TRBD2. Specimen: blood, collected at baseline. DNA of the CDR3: TGTGCCAGCAGCGCGACTAGCGGGAGAGTGTATTTT. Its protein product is CASSATSGRVYF.